What follows are 16 T cell receptor beta chains derived from one specimen sequenced in a study of PD-1 blockade in classical Hodgkin lymphoma. All trial patients relapsed after autologous stem cell transplantation. Profiling relied on immunoSEQ multiplex PCR, and the TCRdb table lists in-frame clones only, not all of them. The sample lists about 97,000 clones, around 80% seen once, with 9% to 15% in the top ten. Material: peripheral blood mononuclear cells (PBMCs), obtained at baseline. These TCRs come from a human donor with classical Hodgkin lymphoma.

The rearrangement joins TRBV23-1 to TRBJ2-2; 9 bases agree with TRBD1. TRBV23-1 is designated an ORF whose function remains uncertain. The CDR3 is 18 residues long. Germline trimming cut 6 bases from V and 5 bases from J; bases unmatched to any gene: 16. CDR3 nucleotide sequence: TGCGCCAGCAGCGGACGGGGAACAGGGGGCGCAAATACCGGGGAGCTGTTTTTT. It encodes CASSGRGTGGANTGELFF.

The J gene is TRBJ1-4, the V gene TRBV4-1, with a possible D match to TRBD1 (6 bases). The V and J ends lost 0 bases and 8 bases respectively, with 16 bases between them. This CDR3 comprises 16 residues. Germline V gives CDR1 MGHRA, CDR2 YSYEKL. The CDR3 sequence is CASSQELRGAGEKLFF. The CDR3 nucleotides are TGCGCCAGCAGCCAAGAGTTACGGGGGGCTGGGGAAAAACTGTTTTTT.

The rearrangement uses TRBV4-3 and TRBJ2-7; no clear D gene. V lost 0 bases and J 5 bases, leaving 17 bases between the germline ends. CDR1 is LGHNA, CDR2 YSLEER, per germline. The CDR3 is 16 residues long. The CDR3 loop reads CASSQEAIGPQNEQYF. The CDR3 region has the DNA TGCGCCAGCAGCCAAGAAGCGATCGGACCCCAAAACGAGCAGTACTTC.

The chain recombines TRBV12-5 with TRBJ1-4; maybe TRBD1 (6 bases). The CDR3 consists of 16 residues. Trimming took off 7 bases at V and 0 bases at J, with 15 bases between the two ends. Germline CDR1 LGHNT, CDR2 FRNRAP. This CDR3 is CASAVGQFATNEKLFF. CDR3 bases: TGTGCTAGTGCCGTCGGACAGTTTGCAACTAATGAAAAACTGTTTTTT.

The rearrangement uses TRBV6-6 and TRBJ1-4; no reliable D call. The V gene lost 5 bases and the J gene lost 5 bases, with 9 bases spanning the gap. This CDR3 contains 13 residues. Germline values: CDR1 MNHNY, CDR2 SVGAGI (reference sequence). CDR3 nucleotide sequence: TGTGCCAGCAGTGGGGTGGCGAATGAAAAACTGTTTTTT. It is translated as CASSGVANEKLFF.

This rearrangement joins TRBV5-5 to TRBJ2-5; D perhaps matches TRBD1 (5 bases). This CDR3 has 14 residues. With 0 bases removed from V and 5 bases from J, the gap between germline ends came to 11 bases. CDR1 and CDR2 from the germline V gene are SGHKS and YYEKEE (reference sequence). The chain's CDR3 is CASSLEGPDETQYF. In nucleotides, the CDR3 is TGTGCCAGCAGCTTGGAGGGGCCGGATGAGACCCAGTACTTC.

The CDR3 DNA sequence: TGTGCCAGCAGCAGAGGGGGCGGGTTAGGCACTGAAGCTTTCTTT. Translation gives CASSRGGGLGTEAFF. This sequence joins TRBV7-8 and TRBJ1-1, with 7 bases lining up with TRBD1. In germline, CDR1 is SGHVS, CDR2 FQNEAQ. This CDR3 has 15 amino acids. The J segment lost 4 bases and the V segment lost 5 bases, leaving 10 bases of the junction unmatched.

The chain recombines TRBV14 with TRBJ2-7; a possible D gene is TRBD1 (5 bases). Trimming left V 4 bases short and J 4 bases short, with 8 bases between. Germline CDR1 is SGHDN and CDR2 is FVKESK. The CDR3 loop spans 12 amino acids. The CDR3 is CASSLQGYEQYF. Here the CDR3 DNA reads TGTGCCAGCAGCCTGCAGGGATACGAGCAGTACTTC.

The chain couples TRBV5-1 to TRBJ2-2; 10 bases fit TRBD2. The CDR3 length is 16 residues. CDR1 is SGHRS, CDR2 YFSETQ, per germline. V gave up 0 bases and J gave up 7 bases; unmatched junction bases: 6. This chain's CDR3 is CASSLVAGGYNGELFF. The CDR3 DNA reads as TGCGCCAGCAGCTTGGTAGCGGGAGGATATAACGGGGAGCTGTTTTTT.

The rearrangement links TRBV5-1 to TRBJ2-3; a weak D match, TRBD2 (5 bases). Germline-derived CDR1 and CDR2 are SGHRS and YFSETQ. This CDR3 spans 21 amino acids. V gave up 1 base and J gave up 0 bases, with 27 bases separating them. This CDR3 is CASSLKGVGGPSASSTDTQYF. For the CDR3, the DNA is TGCGCCAGCAGCTTGAAAGGCGTGGGCGGGCCTTCCGCTTCTAGCACAGATACGCAGTATTTT.

The chain links TRBV6-1 to TRBJ2-1; D ambiguous. CDR1 is MNHNS and CDR2 is SASEGT in the germline V gene. Trimming pared 6 bases from V and 13 bases from J, leaving 13 bases between. The CDR3 has 11 amino acids. The CDR3 reads CASSVAPLQFF. CDR3 DNA sequence: TGTGCCAGCAGCGTAGCCCCCCTCCAGTTCTTC.

This clone occurred once. This chain links TRBV13 with TRBJ2-7, with a possible D match to TRBD1 (6 bases). The germline CDR1 and CDR2 sequences are PRHDT and FYEKMQ (reference sequence). This CDR3 region has 14 residues. V was shortened by 1 base and J by 5 bases, with 12 bases between the two germline ends. The CDR3 nucleotides read TGTGCCAGCAGCTTAGACAGGGAGCCCCACGAGCAGTACTTC. This gives the protein CASSLDREPHEQYF.

This clone was observed a single time. The rearrangement links TRBV10-3 to TRBJ2-7; a weak D match, TRBD1 (6 bases). Germline V gene data show CDR1 as ENHRY and CDR2 as SYGVKD. V was trimmed by 0 bases and J by 3 bases, leaving 9 bases between them. The CDR3 is made up of 14 amino acids. The chain's CDR3 is CAISESGTHYEQYF. The CDR3 nucleotides are TGTGCCATCAGTGAGTCGGGGACACACTACGAGCAGTACTTC.

This chain joins TRBV5-1 and TRBJ1-2; 7 nucleotides align to TRBD1. This CDR3 has 16 amino acids. The J segment lost 4 bases and the V segment lost 0 bases, leaving 9 bases of the junction unmatched. The germline V gene encodes CDR1 SGHRS and CDR2 YFSETQ. The CDR3 is CASSLGGTGVLYGYTF. The CDR3, as DNA: TGCGCCAGCAGCTTGGGGGGAACAGGGGTCCTCTATGGCTACACCTTC.

This clone showed up just once. This chain links TRBV6-5 with TRBJ2-7, with TRBD1 matching 8 bases. The DNA end favors TRBJ2-5, so the J call may be wrong. Germline values: CDR1 MNHEY, CDR2 SVGAGI. There are 15 residues in the CDR3. CDR3 nucleotide sequence: TGTGCCAGCAGCCGGACAGGGATTTACCAAGAGACCCAGTACTTC. Its translation: CASSRTGIYQETQYF.

This chain connects TRBV18 to TRBJ2-3, with D tentatively TRBD1 (5 bases). Trimming shortened V by 3 bases and J by 6 bases, and 16 bases separated the two germline ends. Germline assignment: CDR1 KGHSH and CDR2 LQKENI. CDR3 size: 15 residues. CDR3 protein: CASSPGAGHVDTQYF. CDR3 nucleotide sequence: TGTGCCAGCTCACCTGGGGCAGGCCACGTCGATACGCAGTATTTT.